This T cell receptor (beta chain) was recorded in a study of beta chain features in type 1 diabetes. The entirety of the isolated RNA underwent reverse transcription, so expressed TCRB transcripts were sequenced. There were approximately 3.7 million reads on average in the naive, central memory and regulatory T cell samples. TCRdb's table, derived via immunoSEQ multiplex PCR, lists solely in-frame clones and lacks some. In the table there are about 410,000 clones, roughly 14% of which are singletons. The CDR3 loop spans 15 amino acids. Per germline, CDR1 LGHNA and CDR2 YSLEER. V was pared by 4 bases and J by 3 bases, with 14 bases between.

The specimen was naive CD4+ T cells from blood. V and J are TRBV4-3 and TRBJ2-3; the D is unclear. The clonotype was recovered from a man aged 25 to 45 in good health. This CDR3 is CASSLSWLGTDTQYF. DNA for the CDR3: TGCGCCAGCAGCCTGAGTTGGCTTGGGACAGATACGCAGTATTTT.